This T cell receptor (beta chain) was sequenced in a study of T cell changes during pregnancy in multiple sclerosis. Profiling relied on immunoSEQ multiplex PCR, and the TCRdb table lists in-frame clones only, not all of them. The table has about 67,000 clones, about 88% seen once; the top ten hold 2.5%. Germline lookup yields CDR1 MNHEY and CDR2 SMNVEV (reference sequence). Trimming pared 2 bases from V and 0 bases from J, leaving 4 bases between. CDR3 size: 13 residues. The sequence was obtained from a female donor with multiple sclerosis, enrolled in a pregnancy study. This chain uses TRBV27 with TRBJ1-1, with unresolved D. The sample consisted of peripheral blood, taken in the first trimester of pregnancy. CDR3 DNA sequence: TGTGCCAGCAGTTTAATAGTGAACACTGAAGCTTTCTTT. Translating gives CASSLIVNTEAFF.